This entry describes one T cell receptor beta chain. The sample comes from a study of OX40 agonist ivuxolimab in advanced cancers. Across the whole study: Enrolled patients in dose escalation had cancers that were hepatocellular carcinoma, melanoma, renal cell or head and neck cancer.

Profiled with immunoSEQ multiplex PCR; TCRdb holds only in-frame clones, not every one. The sample yields 70,000 to 95,000 clones, 91% seen once. Blood got drawn at baseline, again on cycle 4 day 1, and then on cycle 7 day 1. Per germline, CDR1 SEHNR and CDR2 FQNEAQ (reference sequence). This CDR3 comprises 15 residues. V lost 2 bases and J lost 5; bases outside the gene matches: 5. The chain has TRBV7-9 and TRBJ1-4; 7 nucleotides match TRBD1. The source is an adult with an advanced solid tumor such as melanoma, head and neck, liver or kidney cancer. Source: CD4+ or CD8+ T cells sorted from blood, taken in a trial of the OX40 agonist ivuxolimab. In DNA form, the CDR3 reads TGTGCCAGCAGCTTAAAGGGGGCCCAGAATGAAAAACTGTTTTTT. This sequence encodes CASSLKGAQNEKLFF.